A single sample is the source of the 21 T cell receptor beta chains below, sequenced in a study of blood T cell repertoires in COVID-19. Repertoires were generated with immunoSEQ multiplex PCR, while TCRdb's copy carries only in-frame clones and drops some. The sample comprises around 160,000 clones, around 87% of which are singletons, and roughly an eighth rests with the top ten. Sample: peripheral blood. These receptors were obtained from a man between 18 and 35 years old with COVID-19, enrolled during active disease.

The chain carries TRBV3-1 (or the pseudogene TRBV3-2) and TRBJ1-6, with D tentatively TRBD1 (6 bases). Germline V gene sequence: CDR1 LGHDT, CDR2 YNNKEL (reference sequence). Trimming cost V 1 base and J 7 bases, with 11 bases left between them. This CDR3 comprises 15 residues. The CDR3 here is CASSQVSGVNSPLHF. In DNA form, the CDR3 reads TGTGCCAGCAGCCAAGTTTCAGGGGTCAATTCACCCCTCCACTTT.

The genes are TRBV6-5 and TRBJ2-5; 7 positions match TRBD2. J gave up 4 bases and V 2 bases, and 7 bases lay outside the gene matches. CDR1 is MNHEY, CDR2 SVGAGI, per germline. The CDR3 sequence is 15 residues long. For the CDR3, the DNA is TGTGCCAGCAGTTACGGAGCTAGCGGAGGAGAGACCCAGTACTTC. Protein sequence: CASSYGASGGETQYF.

DNA of the CDR3: TGTGCCAGCAGTCGTATTTCGCAGGGGCCCTACGAGCAGTACTTC. Encoded protein: CASSRISQGPYEQYF. V usage is TRBV28 and J usage is TRBJ2-7; possible D gene TRBD1, 6 bases. The CDR3 is 15 residues long. Trimming took 5 bases from V and 2 from J, leaving 16 bases between them. Per the germline V gene, CDR1 is MDHEN and CDR2 is SYDVKM.

The V gene is TRBV7-9, the J gene TRBJ1-2, with a possible D match to TRBD1 (6 bases). V lost 4 bases, J lost 5 bases, and 8 bases lay in between. The CDR3 runs 12 residues. CDR1 and CDR2 (germline): SEHNR, FQNEAQ (reference sequence). CDR3 nucleotide sequence: TGTGCCAGCAGCTCCGGACAGTATGGCTACACCTTC. Translation: CASSSGQYGYTF.

The rearrangement joins TRBV7-2 to TRBJ1-5; 11 bases are a match to TRBD1. J was trimmed by 7 bases and V by 5 bases; bases with no gene match: 7. The CDR3 runs to 15 residues. The V gene's germline CDR1 is SGHTA and CDR2 FQGNSA. The DNA for the CDR3 is TGTGCCAGCAGCCTCGAGGGACAGGGGGTCCAGCCCCAGCATTTT. Amino acid sequence: CASSLEGQGVQPQHF.

The J gene is TRBJ2-7, the V gene TRBV28; 11 bases align to TRBD2. Germline assignment: CDR1 MDHEN and CDR2 SYDVKM. V lost 6 bases to trimming and J lost 6 bases; unmatched junction nucleotides: 13. CDR3 length: 16 residues. CDR3 nucleotide sequence: TGTGCCAGCAGCCTCACGAGGACTAGCGGGTTCCTCGAGCAGTACTTC. It encodes CASSLTRTSGFLEQYF.

This chain uses TRBV7-2 with TRBJ2-5; 11 bases agree with TRBD2. Germline CDR1 SGHTA, CDR2 FQGNSA. The junction had 8 bases not matched to a gene; V was cut back by 0 bases and J by 5 bases. The CDR3 covers 17 residues. CDR3 sequence reads: CASSLASGRGGGETQYF. The CDR3 DNA reads TGTGCCAGCAGCTTAGCTAGCGGGAGGGGCGGTGGGGAGACCCAGTACTTC.

The chain uses TRBV10-2 and TRBJ1-2; 7 nucleotides match TRBD1. The CDR3 spans 16 residues. Trimming cost V 3 bases and J 8 bases; bases outside gene matches: 15. The germline V gene has CDR1 WSHSY and CDR2 SAAADI. The CDR3 DNA reads TGCGCCAGCAGTGAAATCCCTATTGACAGGGTTTACGGCTACACCTTC. It encodes CASSEIPIDRVYGYTF.

V gene TRBV7-3 combines with J gene TRBJ2-1; no definite D call. V lost 0 bases and J lost 7, with 7 bases in between. CDR3 length: 13 residues. CDR1 is SGHTA, CDR2 FQGTGA, per germline. The CDR3 nucleotides are TGTGCCAGCAGCTTAACAGCAGGTAATGAGCAGTTCTTC. It encodes CASSLTAGNEQFF.

The rearrangement joins TRBV29-1 to TRBJ2-2, with 12 positions matching TRBD2. J lost 5 bases, V lost 6 bases, and 13 bases had no gene match. The CDR3 is 17 residues long. Per the germline V gene, CDR1 is SQVTM and CDR2 is ANQGSEA. The CDR3 here is CSVAGLAGRGGTGELFF. CDR3 bases: TGCAGCGTCGCCGGACTAGCGGGGAGAGGTGGAACCGGGGAGCTGTTTTTT.

The chain recombines TRBV28 with TRBJ2-6; no clear D. Deletions cut 8 bases from V and 0 bases from J, with 5 bases between. CDR1 MDHEN and CDR2 SYDVKM come from the germline V gene. This CDR3 has 13 residues. CDR3 in amino acids: CASSSSGANVLTF. The CDR3 nucleotides are TGTGCCAGCTCCAGCTCTGGGGCCAACGTCCTGACTTTC.

The CDR3 nucleotides are TGCGCCAGCAGCGAAGGGACAGGGGCCTACACAGATACGCAGTATTTT. Translated, it gives CASSEGTGAYTDTQYF. The rearrangement joins TRBV5-1 to TRBJ2-3; 10 nucleotides line up with TRBD1. The germline V gene has CDR1 SGHRS and CDR2 YFSETQ. V shed 4 bases, J shed 2 bases, and the junction held 7 bases outside the gene matches. The CDR3 is 16 residues long.

This chain links TRBV19 with TRBJ2-3; TRBD2 aligns across 12 bases. The V segment lost 3 bases and the J segment 1 base; nucleotides outside the gene matches: 8. CDR1 is LNHDA and CDR2 is SQIVND in the germline V gene (reference sequence). This CDR3 region has 18 residues. CDR3 loop: CASSMKTSGGSCTDTQYF. In DNA, the CDR3 is TGTGCCAGTAGTATGAAGACTAGCGGGGGCTCATGCACAGATACGCAGTATTTT.

In regard to this clone: The junction departs from the called germline gene at one end, perhaps through a read error. The chain has TRBV30 and TRBJ1-4; D gene unclear. The CDR3 has 13 amino acids. Germline-derived CDR1 and CDR2 are GTSNPN and SVGIG (reference sequence). The CDR3 bases are TGTGCCTGGACCCCCAGGAGGGCTGAAAAACTGCTTTTT. Its translation is CAWTPRRAEKLLF.

The chain employs TRBV30 and TRBJ1-5, with 8 bases aligning to TRBD1. Germline CDR1 is GTSNPN and CDR2 is SVGIG (reference sequence). V was pared by 0 bases and J by 7 bases, with 5 bases of the junction left unmatched. CDR3 length: 14 amino acids. In nucleotides, the CDR3 is TGTGCCTGGAGTGTACAGGGGGGGGGACAGCCCCAGCATTTT. Protein product: CAWSVQGGGQPQHF. Combining the CDR3 with reference TRBV30 and TRBJ1-5 gives the whole variable domain SQTIHQWPATLVQPVGSPLSLECTVEGTSNPNLYWYRQAAGRGLQLLFYSVGIGQISSEVPQNLSASRPQDRQFILSSKKLLLSDSGFYLCAWSVQGGGQPQHFGDGTRLSIL.

The gene calls are TRBV28 and TRBJ1-1, with 7 bases identical to TRBD1. V shed 8 bases, J shed 6 bases, and the junction held 6 bases outside the gene matches. Germline CDR1 MDHEN, CDR2 SYDVKM. The CDR3 contains 12 residues. The CDR3 DNA follows: TGTGCCAGCGGCTACAGGGGTGCTGAAGCTTTCTTT. Encoded protein: CASGYRGAEAFF.

The V gene is TRBV12-3 or TRBV12-4, the J gene TRBJ2-7, with a tentative D call TRBD2 (5 bases). The CDR3 runs to 12 residues. The V end was cut by 3 bases, the J end by 5 bases, with 8 bases between. CDR3 coding DNA: TGTGCCAGCAGTTTGATCGGGGACGAGCAGTACTTC. Protein: CASSLIGDEQYF.

The chain is built from TRBV5-6 and TRBJ1-2, with D perhaps TRBD1 (6 bases). The CDR3 loop spans 14 amino acids. V was trimmed by 0 bases and J by 4 bases, leaving 10 bases between them. Germline CDR1 SGHDT, CDR2 YYEEEE. The CDR3 region is CASSLGGLSYGYTF. CDR3 nucleotide sequence: TGTGCCAGCAGCTTGGGGGGGCTGAGCTATGGCTACACCTTC.

The gene calls are TRBV5-8 and TRBJ2-1; D may be TRBD2 (5 bases). This CDR3 is built from 14 residues. Germline-derived CDR1 and CDR2 are SGHTS and YDEGEE. V was clipped by 0 bases and J by 6 bases, with 10 bases between them. DNA for the CDR3: TGTGCCAGCAGCTTGGGAGACTACCGCAATGAGCAGTTCTTC. Translating gives CASSLGDYRNEQFF. Complete variable domain (other parts from reference TRBV5-8 and TRBJ2-1): EAGVTQSPTHLIKTRGQQATLRCSPISGHTSVYWYQQALGLGLQFLLWYDEGEERNRGNFPPRFSGRQFPNYSSELNVNALELEDSALYLCASSLGDYRNEQFFGPGTRLTVL.

This chain joins TRBV7-9 and TRBJ2-7; TRBD2 is a possible D gene (5 bases). Germline values: CDR1 SEHNR, CDR2 FQNEAQ (reference sequence). Trimming took off 1 base at V and 0 bases at J, with 13 bases between the two ends. This CDR3 is 16 amino acids long. CDR3 protein: CASSLERGISSYEQYF. The CDR3 bases are TGTGCCAGCAGCTTAGAACGGGGTATCAGCTCCTACGAGCAGTACTTC.

The CDR3 sequence: CASSLGTGGSEQYF. In nucleotides, the CDR3 is TGCGCCAGCAGCTTGGGGACAGGGGGCTCGGAGCAGTACTTC. The V and J genes are TRBV5-1 and TRBJ2-7, with 11 bases matching TRBD1. The CDR3 spans 14 residues. Germline loops: CDR1 SGHRS, CDR2 YFSETQ. The V segment lost 0 bases and the J segment 7 bases; nucleotides outside the gene matches: 3.